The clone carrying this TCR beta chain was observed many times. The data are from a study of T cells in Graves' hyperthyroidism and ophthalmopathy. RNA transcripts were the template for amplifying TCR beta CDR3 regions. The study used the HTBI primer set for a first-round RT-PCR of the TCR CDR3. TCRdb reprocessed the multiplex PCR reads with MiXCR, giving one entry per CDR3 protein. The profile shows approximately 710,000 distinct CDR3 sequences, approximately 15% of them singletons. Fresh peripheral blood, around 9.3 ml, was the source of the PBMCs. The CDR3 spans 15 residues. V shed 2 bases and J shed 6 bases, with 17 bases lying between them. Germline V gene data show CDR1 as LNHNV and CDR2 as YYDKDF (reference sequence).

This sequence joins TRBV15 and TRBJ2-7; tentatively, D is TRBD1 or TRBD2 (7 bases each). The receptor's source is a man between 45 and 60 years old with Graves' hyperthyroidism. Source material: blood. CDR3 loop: CATSRMASGGGEQYF. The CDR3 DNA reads TGTGCCACCAGCAGAATGGCGTCAGGGGGGGGCGAGCAGTACTTC.